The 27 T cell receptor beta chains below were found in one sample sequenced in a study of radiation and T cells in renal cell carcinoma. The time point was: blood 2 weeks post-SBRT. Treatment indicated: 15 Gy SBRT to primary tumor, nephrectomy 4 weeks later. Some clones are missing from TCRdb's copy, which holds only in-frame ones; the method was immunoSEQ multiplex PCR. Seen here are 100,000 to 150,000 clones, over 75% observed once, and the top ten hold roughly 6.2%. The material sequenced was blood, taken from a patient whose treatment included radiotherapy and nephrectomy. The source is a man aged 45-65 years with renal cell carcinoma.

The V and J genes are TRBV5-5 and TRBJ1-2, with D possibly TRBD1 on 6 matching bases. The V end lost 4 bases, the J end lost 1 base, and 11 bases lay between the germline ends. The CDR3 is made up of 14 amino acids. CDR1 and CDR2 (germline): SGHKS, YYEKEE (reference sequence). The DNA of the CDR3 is TGTGCCAGCAGCCTTGGGACAAGTAACTATGGCTACACCTTC. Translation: CASSLGTSNYGYTF.

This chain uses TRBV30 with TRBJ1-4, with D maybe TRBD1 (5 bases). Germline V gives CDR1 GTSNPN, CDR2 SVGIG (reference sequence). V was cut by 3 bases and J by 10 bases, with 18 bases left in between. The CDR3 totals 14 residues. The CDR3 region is CAWSAGTAGGKLFF. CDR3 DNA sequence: TGTGCCTGGAGCGCCGGGACCGCGGGTGGAAAACTGTTTTTT.

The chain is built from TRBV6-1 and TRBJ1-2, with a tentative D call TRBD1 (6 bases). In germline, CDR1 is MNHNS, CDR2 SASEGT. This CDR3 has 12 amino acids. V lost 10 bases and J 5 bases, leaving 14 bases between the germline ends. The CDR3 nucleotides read TGTGCCACCGAGGACAGAATTTATGGCTACACCTTC. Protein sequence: CATEDRIYGYTF.

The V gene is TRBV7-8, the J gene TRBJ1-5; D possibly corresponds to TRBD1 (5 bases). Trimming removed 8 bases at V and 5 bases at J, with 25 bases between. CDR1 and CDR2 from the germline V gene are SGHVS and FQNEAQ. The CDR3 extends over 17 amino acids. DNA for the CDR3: TGTGCCAGCGGATCCCAGGGAAACCCCCTACGCTATCAGCCCCAGCATTTT. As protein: CASGSQGNPLRYQPQHF.

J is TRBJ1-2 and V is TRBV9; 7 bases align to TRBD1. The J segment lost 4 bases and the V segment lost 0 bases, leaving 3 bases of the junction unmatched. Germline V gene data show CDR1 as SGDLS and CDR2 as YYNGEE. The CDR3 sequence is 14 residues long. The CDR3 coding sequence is TGTGCCAGCAGCGTAGACAGGGGCGGCTATGGCTACACCTTC. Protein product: CASSVDRGGYGYTF.

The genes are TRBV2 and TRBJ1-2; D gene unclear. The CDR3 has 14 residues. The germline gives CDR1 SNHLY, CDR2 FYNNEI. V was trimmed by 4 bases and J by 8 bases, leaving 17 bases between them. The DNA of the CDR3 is TGTGCCAGCAGTGGAGGATTCCCGCTTGTAGGCTACACCTTC. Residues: CASSGGFPLVGYTF.

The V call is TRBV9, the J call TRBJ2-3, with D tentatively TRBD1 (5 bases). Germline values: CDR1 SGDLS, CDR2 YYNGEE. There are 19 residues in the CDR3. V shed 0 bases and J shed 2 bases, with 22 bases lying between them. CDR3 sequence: CASSVGVGEGRSPTDTQYF. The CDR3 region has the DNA TGTGCCAGCAGCGTAGGTGTAGGGGAAGGGCGTAGCCCCACAGATACGCAGTATTTT.

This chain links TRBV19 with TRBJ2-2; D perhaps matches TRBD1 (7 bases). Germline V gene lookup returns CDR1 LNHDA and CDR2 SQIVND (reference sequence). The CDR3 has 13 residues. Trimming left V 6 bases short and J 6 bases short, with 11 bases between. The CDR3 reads CASRLRGAGELFF. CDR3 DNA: TGTGCCAGTAGACTCAGGGGGGCCGGGGAGCTGTTTTTT. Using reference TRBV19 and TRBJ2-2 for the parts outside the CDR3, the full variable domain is DGGITQSPKYLFRKEGQNVTLSCEQNLNHDAMYWYRQDPGQGLRLIYYSQIVNDFQKGDIAEGYSVSREKKESFPLTVTSAQKNPTAFYLCASRLRGAGELFFGEGSRLTVL.

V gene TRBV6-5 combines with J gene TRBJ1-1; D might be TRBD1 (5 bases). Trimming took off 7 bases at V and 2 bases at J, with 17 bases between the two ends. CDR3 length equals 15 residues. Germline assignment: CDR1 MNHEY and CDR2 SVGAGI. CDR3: CASKIQGSYNTEAFF. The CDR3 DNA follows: TGTGCCAGCAAAATCCAGGGCTCCTATAACACTGAAGCTTTCTTT.

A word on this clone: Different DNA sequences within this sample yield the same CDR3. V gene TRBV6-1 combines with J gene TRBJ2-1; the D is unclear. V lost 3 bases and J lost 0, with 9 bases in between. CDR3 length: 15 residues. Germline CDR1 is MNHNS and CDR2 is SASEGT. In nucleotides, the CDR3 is TGTGCCAGCAGTGAGGTCGGAAACTCCTACAATGAGCAGTTCTTC. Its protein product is CASSEVGNSYNEQFF.

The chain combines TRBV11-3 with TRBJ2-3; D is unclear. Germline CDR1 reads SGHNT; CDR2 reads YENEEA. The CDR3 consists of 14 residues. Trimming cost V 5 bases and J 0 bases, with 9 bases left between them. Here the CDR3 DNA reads TGTGCCAGCAGCCCATACGGGAGCACAGATACGCAGTATTTT. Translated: CASSPYGSTDTQYF.

The CDR3 region is CASSDADRSYGYTF. The CDR3 DNA reads as TGTGCCAGCAGTGATGCGGACAGGAGCTATGGCTACACCTTC. The chain has TRBV6-1 and TRBJ1-2, with 7 positions matching TRBD1. Germline V gene lookup returns CDR1 MNHNS and CDR2 SASEGT. The CDR3 is 14 amino acids. Trimming removed 3 bases from V and 4 bases from J; junction bases left unmatched: 5.

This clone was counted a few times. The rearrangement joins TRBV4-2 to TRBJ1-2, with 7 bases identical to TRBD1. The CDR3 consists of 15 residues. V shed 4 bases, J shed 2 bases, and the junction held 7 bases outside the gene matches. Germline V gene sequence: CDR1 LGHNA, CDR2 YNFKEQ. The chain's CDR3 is CASSRNPGQNYGYTF. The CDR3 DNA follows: TGTGCCAGCAGCCGAAATCCGGGACAGAACTATGGCTACACCTTC.

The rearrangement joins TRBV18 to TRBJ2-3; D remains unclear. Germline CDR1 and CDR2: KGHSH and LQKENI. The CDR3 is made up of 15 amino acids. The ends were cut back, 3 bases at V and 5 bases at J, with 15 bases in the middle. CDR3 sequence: CASSPSPGTLDTQYF. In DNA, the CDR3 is TGTGCCAGCTCACCCTCCCCCGGAACCTTAGATACGCAGTATTTT.

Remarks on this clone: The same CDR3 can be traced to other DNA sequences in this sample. CDR3 protein: CASSPGRDQPQHF. The CDR3 DNA reads TGTGCCAGCTCACCAGGTAGGGATCAGCCCCAGCATTTT. The chain has TRBV18 and TRBJ1-5; the D is unclear. Germline CDR1 is KGHSH and CDR2 is LQKENI. The CDR3 contains 13 residues. V was pared by 2 bases and J by 5 bases, with 7 bases between.

CDR3 DNA sequence: TGTGCCAGCAGCCCGGAAAGGGGACCGAACACTGAAGCTTTCTTT. It codes for CASSPERGPNTEAFF. The rearrangement links TRBV4-2 to TRBJ1-1, with D perhaps matching TRBD1 (5 bases). The CDR3 is 15 amino acids. The germline V gene encodes CDR1 LGHNA and CDR2 YNFKEQ. The ends were cut back, 4 bases at V and 1 base at J, with 13 bases in the middle.

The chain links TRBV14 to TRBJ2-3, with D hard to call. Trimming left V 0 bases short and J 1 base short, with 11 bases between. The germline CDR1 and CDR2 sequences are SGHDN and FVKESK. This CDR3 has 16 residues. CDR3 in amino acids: CASSQDVRVGTDTQYF. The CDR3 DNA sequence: TGTGCCAGCAGCCAAGATGTCCGGGTAGGCACAGATACGCAGTATTTT.

CDR3 coding DNA: TGCAGCGTCGCGCAGTTCGCACAGTACTCTGGGGCCAACGTCCTGACTTTC. This encodes CSVAQFAQYSGANVLTF. V usage is TRBV29-1 and J usage is TRBJ2-6; D remains ambiguous. Germline CDR1 is SQVTM and CDR2 is ANQGSEA. The CDR3 loop spans 17 amino acids. V was trimmed by 6 bases and J by 0 bases, leaving 18 bases between them.

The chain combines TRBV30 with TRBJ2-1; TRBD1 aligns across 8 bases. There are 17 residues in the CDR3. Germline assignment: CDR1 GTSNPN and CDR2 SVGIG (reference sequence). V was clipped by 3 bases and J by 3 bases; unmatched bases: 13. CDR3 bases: TGTGCCTGGAGGGGGGGCACCGGGACAGGACACTACAATGAGCAGTTCTTC. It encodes CAWRGGTGTGHYNEQFF. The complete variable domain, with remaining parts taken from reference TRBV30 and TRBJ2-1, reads SQTIHQWPATLVQPVGSPLSLECTVEGTSNPNLYWYRQAAGRGLQLLFYSVGIGQISSEVPQNLSASRPQDRQFILSSKKLLLSDSGFYLCAWRGGTGTGHYNEQFFGPGTRLTVL.

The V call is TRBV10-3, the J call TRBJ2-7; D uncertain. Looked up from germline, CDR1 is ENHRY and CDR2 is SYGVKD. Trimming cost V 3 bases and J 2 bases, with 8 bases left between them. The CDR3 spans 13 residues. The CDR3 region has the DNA TGTGCCATCAGTGACCCCGATACCTACGAGCAGTACTTC. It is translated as CAISDPDTYEQYF.

The DNA of the CDR3 is TGTGCCATCAGTACTAGCGGCGCCGGCACAGATACGCAGTATTTT. Translation: CAISTSGAGTDTQYF. V is TRBV10-3 and J is TRBJ2-3, with 8 bases fitting TRBD2. Trimming cost V 5 bases and J 1 base; bases outside gene matches: 5. The CDR3 runs 15 residues. CDR1 is ENHRY, CDR2 SYGVKD, per germline.

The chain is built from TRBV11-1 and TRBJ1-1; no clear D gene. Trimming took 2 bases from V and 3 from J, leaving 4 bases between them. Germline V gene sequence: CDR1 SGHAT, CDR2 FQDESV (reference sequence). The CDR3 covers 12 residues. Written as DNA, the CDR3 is TGTGCCAGCAGCTTATCGTACACTGAAGCTTTCTTT. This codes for CASSLSYTEAFF.

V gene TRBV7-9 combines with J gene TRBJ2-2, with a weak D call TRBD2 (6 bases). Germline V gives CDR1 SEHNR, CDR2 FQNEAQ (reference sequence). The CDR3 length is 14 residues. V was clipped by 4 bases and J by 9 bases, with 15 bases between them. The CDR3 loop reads CASSSRWGDRELFF. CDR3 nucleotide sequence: TGTGCCAGCAGCTCCAGGTGGGGGGATCGGGAGCTGTTTTTT.

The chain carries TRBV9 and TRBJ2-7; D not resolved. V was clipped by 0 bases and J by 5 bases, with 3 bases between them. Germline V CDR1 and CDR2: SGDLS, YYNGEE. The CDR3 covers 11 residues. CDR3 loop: CASSVVNEQYF. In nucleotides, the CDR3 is TGTGCCAGCAGCGTAGTGAACGAGCAGTACTTC.

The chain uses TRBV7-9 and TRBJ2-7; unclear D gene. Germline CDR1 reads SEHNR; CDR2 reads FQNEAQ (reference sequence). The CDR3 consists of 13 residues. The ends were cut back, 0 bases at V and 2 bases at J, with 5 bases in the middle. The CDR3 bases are TGTGCCAGCAGCTTAGCTAAGGCCTACGAGCAGTACTTC. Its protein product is CASSLAKAYEQYF.

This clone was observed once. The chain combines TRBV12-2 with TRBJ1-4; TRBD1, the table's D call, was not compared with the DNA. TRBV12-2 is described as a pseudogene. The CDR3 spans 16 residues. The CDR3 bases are TGTGCAAGTCGCTTTGCGCCCCAGGGTAACAATGAAAAACTGTTTTTT. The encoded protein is CASRFAPQGNNEKLFF.

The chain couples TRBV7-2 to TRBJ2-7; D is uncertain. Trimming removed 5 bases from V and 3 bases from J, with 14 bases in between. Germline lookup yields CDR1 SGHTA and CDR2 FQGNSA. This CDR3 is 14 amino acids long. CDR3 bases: TGTGCCAGCAGCCCTGGACCAACTTACTACGAGCAGTACTTC. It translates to CASSPGPTYYEQYF.